These 11 T cell receptor beta chains were all obtained from the same sample, sequenced in a study of shared clonotypes between healthy human individuals. Libraries were prepared by immunoSEQ multiplex PCR; TCRdb keeps only in-frame clonotypes and omits some of them. Altogether some 1,400,000 clones are present, roughly 97% being singletons, with the ten largest covering approximately 1.2%. Sequencing was performed on naive CD4+ T cells sorted from blood. The subset is: CD45RA+ positively selected. The receptor set was obtained from a man aged 25 to 45 in good health.

The CDR3 DNA sequence: TGTGCCACCAGCAGAGATTGGGTAGGGGAGGGATCCTACGAGCAGTACTTC. Its translation is CATSRDWVGEGSYEQYF. V is TRBV15 and J is TRBJ2-7; 7 bases align to TRBD2. Trimming took 0 bases from V and 1 from J; bases not matched to a gene: 9. The CDR3 runs 17 residues. CDR1 LNHNV and CDR2 YYDKDF come from the germline V gene (reference sequence).

The rearrangement uses TRBV5-5 and TRBJ2-7; a possible D gene is TRBD1 (5 bases). Germline CDR1 reads SGHKS; CDR2 reads YYEKEE (reference sequence). The CDR3 length is 15 residues. V shed 0 bases and J shed 2 bases, with 12 bases lying between them. The CDR3 spells CASSLAADRAYEQYF. CDR3 DNA: TGTGCCAGCAGCTTGGCTGCCGACAGAGCCTACGAGCAGTACTTC. Drawing the rest from reference TRBV5-5 and TRBJ2-7, the complete variable domain is DAGVTQSPTHLIKTRGQQVTLRCSPISGHKSVSWYQQVLGQGPQFIFQYYEKEERGRGNFPDRFSARQFPNYSSELNVNALLLGDSALYLCASSLAADRAYEQYFGPGTRLTVT.

The chain combines TRBV18 with TRBJ2-3; TRBD2 might be the D (6 bases). V lost 5 bases to trimming and J lost 2 bases, with 11 bases between them. CDR1 KGHSH and CDR2 LQKENI come from the germline V gene. The CDR3 contains 14 residues. CDR3 sequence reads: CASSAGRTTDTQYF. The CDR3 DNA sequence: TGTGCCAGCTCAGCGGGACGGACCACAGATACGCAGTATTTT.

CDR3 in amino acids: CAWSPGAETQYF. In DNA, the CDR3 is TGTGCCTGGAGTCCTGGGGCGGAGACCCAGTACTTC. V is TRBV30 and J is TRBJ2-5; a weak D match, TRBD1 (5 bases). The CDR3 runs to 12 residues. CDR1 is GTSNPN, CDR2 SVGIG, per germline (reference sequence). V lost 2 bases, J lost 5 bases, and 9 bases lay in between.

The chain joins TRBV10-2 to TRBJ2-7, with D perhaps assigned TRBD1 or TRBD2 (5 bases each). This CDR3 comprises 13 residues. The germline V gene has CDR1 WSHSY and CDR2 SAAADI. Trimming took 6 bases from V and 0 from J, leaving 9 bases between them. CDR3: CASSRDGSYEQYF. The CDR3 DNA follows: TGCGCCAGCAGCCGGGACGGCTCCTACGAGCAGTACTTC.

The V call is TRBV5-4, the J call TRBJ2-5; D not certain. This CDR3 region has 15 residues. The V end lost 0 bases, the J end lost 1 base, and 10 bases lay between the germline ends. Germline V CDR1 and CDR2: SGHNT, YYREEE (reference sequence). CDR3 sequence: CASSLAVGIQETQYF. CDR3 coding DNA: TGTGCCAGCAGCTTGGCAGTGGGCATCCAAGAGACCCAGTACTTC.

This clone appeared once. The gene calls are TRBV11-3 and TRBJ1-3; D remains unclear. The germline CDR1 and CDR2 sequences are SGHNT and YENEEA. Trimming took 5 bases from V and 2 from J, leaving 7 bases between them. The CDR3 contains 13 residues. The CDR3 sequence is CASSLSPGNTIYF. In DNA, the CDR3 is TGTGCCAGCAGCCTCAGTCCTGGAAACACCATATATTTT.

The genes are TRBV28 and TRBJ2-7, with 7 bases lining up with TRBD1. Germline CDR1 reads MDHEN; CDR2 reads SYDVKM. The length of the CDR3 is 12 residues. Trimming at V came to 7 bases and at J to 1 base, leaving 1 base not matched to a gene. CDR3 nucleotides: TGTGCCAGCAAACAGGGGTCCTACGAGCAGTACTTC. As protein: CASKQGSYEQYF.

The V call is TRBV4-3, the J call TRBJ2-1, with 9 bases matching TRBD1. Per the germline V gene, CDR1 is LGHNA and CDR2 is YSLEER. The CDR3 totals 15 residues. J gave up 7 bases and V 5 bases, and 9 bases lay outside the gene matches. The CDR3 loop reads CASSGWVGQGNEQFF. CDR3 DNA: TGCGCCAGCAGCGGATGGGTGGGACAGGGTAATGAGCAGTTCTTC.

This clone was seen a single time. The gene calls are TRBV14 and TRBJ2-4; maybe TRBD1 (5 bases). CDR1 and CDR2 (germline): SGHDN, FVKESK. Trimming removed 0 bases at V and 2 bases at J, with 14 bases between. The CDR3 consists of 17 residues. CDR3 loop: CASSQETGRGSKNIQYF. The DNA of the CDR3 is TGTGCCAGCAGCCAAGAAACAGGTCGAGGTTCCAAAAACATTCAGTACTTC.

This clone was counted a few times. This chain links TRBV9 with TRBJ2-2, with a possible D match to TRBD2 (5 bases). Germline CDR1 is SGDLS and CDR2 is YYNGEE. CDR3 length equals 14 residues. V lost 0 bases, J lost 5 bases, and 8 bases lay in between. DNA of the CDR3: TGTGCCAGCAGCGTAGTCTGGAGGACCGGGGAGCTGTTTTTT. It translates to CASSVVWRTGELFF.